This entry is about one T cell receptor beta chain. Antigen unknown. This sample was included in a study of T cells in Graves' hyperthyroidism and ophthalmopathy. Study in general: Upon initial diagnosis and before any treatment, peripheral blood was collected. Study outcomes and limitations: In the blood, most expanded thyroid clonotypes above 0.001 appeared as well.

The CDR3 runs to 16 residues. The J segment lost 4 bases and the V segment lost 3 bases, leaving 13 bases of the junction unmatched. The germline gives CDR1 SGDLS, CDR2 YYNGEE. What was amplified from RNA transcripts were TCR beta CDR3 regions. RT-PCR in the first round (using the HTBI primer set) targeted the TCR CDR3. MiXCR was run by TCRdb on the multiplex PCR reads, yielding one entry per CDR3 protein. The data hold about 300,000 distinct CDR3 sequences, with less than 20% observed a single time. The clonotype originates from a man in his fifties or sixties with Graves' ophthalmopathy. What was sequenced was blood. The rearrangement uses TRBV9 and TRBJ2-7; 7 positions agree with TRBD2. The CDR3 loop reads CASSAGFWEGPYEQYF. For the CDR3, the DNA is TGTGCCAGCAGCGCGGGATTTTGGGAGGGCCCTTACGAGCAGTACTTC.